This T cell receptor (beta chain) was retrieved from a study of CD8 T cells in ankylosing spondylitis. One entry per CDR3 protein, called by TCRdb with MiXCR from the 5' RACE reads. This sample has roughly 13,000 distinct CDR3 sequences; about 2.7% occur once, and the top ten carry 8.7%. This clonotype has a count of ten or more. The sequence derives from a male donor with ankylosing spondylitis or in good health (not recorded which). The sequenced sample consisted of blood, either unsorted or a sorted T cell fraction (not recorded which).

The CDR3 here is CASSGGGAGQGQYF. DNA for the CDR3: TGTGCCAGCAGCGGGGGTGGAGCCGGGCAGGGGCAGTACTTC. This chain uses TRBV9 with TRBJ2-7; D may be TRBD1 (5 bases). CDR3 length: 14 amino acids. Trimming took 3 bases from V and 9 from J, leaving 19 bases between them. From germline, CDR1 is SGDLS and CDR2 YYNGEE.